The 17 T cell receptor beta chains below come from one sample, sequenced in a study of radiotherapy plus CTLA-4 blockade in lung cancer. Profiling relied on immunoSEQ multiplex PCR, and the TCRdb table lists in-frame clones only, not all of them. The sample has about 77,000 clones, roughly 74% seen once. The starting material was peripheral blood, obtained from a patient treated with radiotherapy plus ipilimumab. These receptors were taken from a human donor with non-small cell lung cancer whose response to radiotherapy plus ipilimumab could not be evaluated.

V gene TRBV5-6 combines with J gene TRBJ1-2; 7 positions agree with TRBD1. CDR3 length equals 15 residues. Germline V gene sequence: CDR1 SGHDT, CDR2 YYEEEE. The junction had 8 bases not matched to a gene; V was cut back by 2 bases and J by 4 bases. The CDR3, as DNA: TGTGCCAGCAGCTTAGGCGACAGGGCCCCCTATGGCTACACCTTC. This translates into CASSLGDRAPYGYTF.

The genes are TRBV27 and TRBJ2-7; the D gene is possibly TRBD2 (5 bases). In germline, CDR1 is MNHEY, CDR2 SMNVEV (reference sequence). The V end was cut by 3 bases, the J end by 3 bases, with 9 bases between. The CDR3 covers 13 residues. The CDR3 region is CASSLVRDYEQYF. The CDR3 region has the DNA TGTGCCAGCAGTTTGGTGAGGGACTACGAGCAGTACTTC.

CDR3 loop: CASSPGQGVYGYTF. In DNA form, the CDR3 reads TGTGCCAGCAGCCCGGGACAGGGGGTCTATGGCTACACCTTC. The genes are TRBV7-3 and TRBJ1-2, with 11 bases lining up with TRBD1. Germline V gene data show CDR1 as SGHTA and CDR2 as FQGTGA. The CDR3 runs 14 residues. V dropped 5 bases and J dropped 4; count of bases not matched to a gene: 3.

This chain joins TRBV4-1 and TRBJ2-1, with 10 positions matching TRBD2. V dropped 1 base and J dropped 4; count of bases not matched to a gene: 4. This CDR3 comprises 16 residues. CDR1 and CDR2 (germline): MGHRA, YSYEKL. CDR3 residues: CASSQVGLAVYNEQFF. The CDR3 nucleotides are TGCGCCAGCAGCCAAGTTGGACTAGCGGTGTACAATGAGCAGTTCTTC.

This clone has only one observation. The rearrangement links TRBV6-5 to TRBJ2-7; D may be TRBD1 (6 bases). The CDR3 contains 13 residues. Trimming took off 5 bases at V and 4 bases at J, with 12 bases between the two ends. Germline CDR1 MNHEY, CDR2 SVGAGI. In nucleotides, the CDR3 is TGTGCCAGCAGTCCACAGGGTACGTACGAGCAGTACTTC. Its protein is CASSPQGTYEQYF.

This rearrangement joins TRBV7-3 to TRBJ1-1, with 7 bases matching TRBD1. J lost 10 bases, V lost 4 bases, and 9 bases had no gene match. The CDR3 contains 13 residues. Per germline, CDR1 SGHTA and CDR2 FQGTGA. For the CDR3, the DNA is TGTGCCAGCAGCTACCGGGGGGGACAGACAGCTTTCTTT. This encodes CASSYRGGQTAFF.

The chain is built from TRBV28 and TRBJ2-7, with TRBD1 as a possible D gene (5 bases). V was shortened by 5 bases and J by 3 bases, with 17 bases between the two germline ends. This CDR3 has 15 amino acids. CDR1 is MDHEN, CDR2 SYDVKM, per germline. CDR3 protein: CASSVIRDGDYEQYF. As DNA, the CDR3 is TGTGCCAGCAGTGTGATCAGGGATGGAGACTACGAGCAGTACTTC.

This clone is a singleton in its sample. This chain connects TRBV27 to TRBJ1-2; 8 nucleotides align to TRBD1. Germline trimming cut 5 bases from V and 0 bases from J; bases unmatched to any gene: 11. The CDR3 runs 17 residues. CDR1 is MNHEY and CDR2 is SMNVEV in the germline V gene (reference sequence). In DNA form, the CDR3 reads TGTGCCAGCAGTGAAACAGGGGGACCCTTCGCTAACTATGGCTACACCTTC. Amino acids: CASSETGGPFANYGYTF.

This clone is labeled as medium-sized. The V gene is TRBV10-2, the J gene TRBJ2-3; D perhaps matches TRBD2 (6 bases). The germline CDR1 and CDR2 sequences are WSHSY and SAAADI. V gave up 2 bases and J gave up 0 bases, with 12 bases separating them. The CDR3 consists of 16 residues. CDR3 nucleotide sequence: TGCGCCAGCAGTGAGAGGTCGGGGGAGAGCACAGATACGCAGTATTTT. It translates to CASSERSGESTDTQYF.

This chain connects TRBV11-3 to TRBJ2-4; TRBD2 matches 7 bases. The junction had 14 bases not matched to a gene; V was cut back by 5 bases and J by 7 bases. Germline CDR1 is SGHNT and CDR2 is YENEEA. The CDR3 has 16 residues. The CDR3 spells CASSPPPWREGNIQYF. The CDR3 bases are TGTGCCAGCAGCCCCCCCCCGTGGAGGGAGGGGAACATTCAGTACTTC.

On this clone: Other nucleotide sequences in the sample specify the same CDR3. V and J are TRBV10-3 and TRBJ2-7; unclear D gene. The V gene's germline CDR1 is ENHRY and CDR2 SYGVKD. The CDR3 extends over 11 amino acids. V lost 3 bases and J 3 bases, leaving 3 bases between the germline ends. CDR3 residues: CAISDSYEQYF. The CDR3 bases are TGTGCCATCAGTGACAGCTACGAGCAGTACTTC.

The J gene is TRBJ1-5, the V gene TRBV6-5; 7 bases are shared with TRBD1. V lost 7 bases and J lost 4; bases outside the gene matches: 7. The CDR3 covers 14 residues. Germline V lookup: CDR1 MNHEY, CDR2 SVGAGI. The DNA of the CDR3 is TGTGCCAGCACCGAGAACAGGGGTAATCAGCCCCAGCATTTT. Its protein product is CASTENRGNQPQHF.

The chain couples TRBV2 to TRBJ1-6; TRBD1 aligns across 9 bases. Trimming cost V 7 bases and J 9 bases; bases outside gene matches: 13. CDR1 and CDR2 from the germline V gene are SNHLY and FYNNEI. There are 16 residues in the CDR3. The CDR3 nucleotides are TGTGCCAGCACCCCCTTACAGGGGGCGGTGGGTTCACCCCTCCACTTT. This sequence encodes CASTPLQGAVGSPLHF.

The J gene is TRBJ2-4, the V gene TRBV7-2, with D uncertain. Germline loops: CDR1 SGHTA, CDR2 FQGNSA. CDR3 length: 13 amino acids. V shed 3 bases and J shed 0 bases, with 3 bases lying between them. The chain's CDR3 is CASSFLAKNIQYF. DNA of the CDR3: TGTGCCAGCAGCTTTCTAGCCAAAAACATTCAGTACTTC.

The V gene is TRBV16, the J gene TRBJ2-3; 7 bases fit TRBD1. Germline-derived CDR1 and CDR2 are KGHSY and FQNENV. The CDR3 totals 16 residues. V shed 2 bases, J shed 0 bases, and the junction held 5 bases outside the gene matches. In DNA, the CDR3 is TGTGCCAGCAGCCAAGGGGCCAGGGGGAGCACAGATACGCAGTATTTT. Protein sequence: CASSQGARGSTDTQYF.

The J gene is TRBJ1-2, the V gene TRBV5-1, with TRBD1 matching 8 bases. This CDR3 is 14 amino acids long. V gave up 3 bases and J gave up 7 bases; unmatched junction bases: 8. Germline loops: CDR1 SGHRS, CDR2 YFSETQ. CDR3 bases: TGCGCCAGCAGCTCCGTCCCAGGGGGCCCTGGCTACACCTTC. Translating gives CASSSVPGGPGYTF.

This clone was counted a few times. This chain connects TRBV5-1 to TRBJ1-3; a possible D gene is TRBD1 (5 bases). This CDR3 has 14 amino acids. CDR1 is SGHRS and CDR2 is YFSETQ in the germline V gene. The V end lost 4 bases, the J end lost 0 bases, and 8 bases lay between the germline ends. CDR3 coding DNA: TGCGCCAGCAGCGGGACTAACTCTGGAAACACCATATATTTT. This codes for CASSGTNSGNTIYF.